One sample yielded the 18 T cell receptor beta chains listed below, sequenced in a study of human versus mouse CDR3 diversity and MHC coevolution (dated by TCRdb to 2015 to 2018). Receptor libraries were prepared by the immunoSEQ multiplex PCR assay. Sourced from immuneACCESS, this table was stored by TCRdb with only in-frame sequences that have V and J called. A share of the clones is absent; for the studies checked, an unresolved V gene accounts for under half, and the remainder has no known explanation. For this sample the table gives tens of thousands of clones, of which around 93% were detected only once. The leading ten clones occupy about 1.4% of the sample. The sequenced material came from naive CD4+ T cells from blood. The cell subset or site label for this specimen denotes: CD45RO-negative CD62L-positive naive CD4 T cells. Receptors originate from a person between 25 and 75 years old in good health.

The chain couples TRBV5-6 to TRBJ1-4; no clear D gene. This CDR3 comprises 13 residues. Germline loops: CDR1 SGHDT, CDR2 YYEEEE. Trimming stripped 6 bases from V and 8 bases from J, with 14 bases between. In nucleotides, the CDR3 is TGTGCCAGCACCTCGGGAGGGAGGGAAAAACTGTTTTTT. It codes for CASTSGGREKLFF.

The sample holds one count of this clone. This rearrangement joins TRBV7-3 to TRBJ2-2; 8 nucleotides align to TRBD1. CDR3 length: 15 amino acids. The germline gives CDR1 SGHTA, CDR2 FQGTGA. V dropped 5 bases and J dropped 0; count of bases not matched to a gene: 2. CDR3 DNA sequence: TGTGCCAGCAGCCCAGGGGGCGCGAACACCGGGGAGCTGTTTTTT. Its translation is CASSPGGANTGELFF.

The chain couples TRBV2 to TRBJ1-2, with TRBD1 matching over 7 bases. V dropped 6 bases and J dropped 2; count of bases not matched to a gene: 15. The CDR3 is 17 residues long. The germline CDR1 and CDR2 sequences are SNHLY and FYNNEI. The CDR3 reads CASSATQGPTPNYGYTF. CDR3 in DNA: TGTGCCAGCAGCGCGACACAGGGGCCGACTCCGAACTATGGCTACACCTTC.

The chain is built from TRBV7-2 and TRBJ1-1; D remains unclear. V was cut by 1 base and J by 3 bases, with 9 bases left in between. This CDR3 comprises 14 residues. CDR1 is SGHTA, CDR2 FQGNSA, per germline. CDR3 coding DNA: TGTGCCAGCAGCTTAGACGAGGCGCACACTGAAGCTTTCTTT. Translated, it gives CASSLDEAHTEAFF.

The V call is TRBV15, the J call TRBJ2-7; D uncertain. V gave up 0 bases and J gave up 3 bases, with 12 bases separating them. The CDR3 consists of 15 residues. Germline-derived CDR1 and CDR2 are LNHNV and YYDKDF (reference sequence). CDR3 DNA: TGTGCCACCAGCAGAGAGCCGACGGCGGACTACGAGCAGTACTTC. This translates into CATSREPTADYEQYF.

The V and J genes are TRBV19 and TRBJ2-5, with a possible D match to TRBD1 (9 bases). The J call may be wrong; the DNA end is better matched by TRBJ2-7. CDR1 is LNHDA and CDR2 is SQIVND in the germline V gene (reference sequence). This CDR3 region has 16 residues. CDR3 loop: CASSPRGGQGTYEQYF. CDR3 coding DNA: TGTGCCAGTAGCCCTCGGGGGGGACAGGGCACCTACGAGCAGTACTTC.

The chain employs TRBV4-1 and TRBJ1-1; weak D call: TRBD1 (6 bases). The V gene lost 0 bases and the J gene lost 1 base, with 9 bases spanning the gap. The CDR3 is 15 amino acids. The germline CDR1 and CDR2 sequences are MGHRA and YSYEKL. CDR3 region: CASSQDPDRNTEAFF. DNA for the CDR3: TGCGCCAGCAGCCAAGATCCGGACAGGAACACTGAAGCTTTCTTT.

The genes are TRBV19 and TRBJ2-7; 10 bases line up with TRBD2. The CDR3 length is 13 residues. Germline V CDR1 and CDR2: LNHDA, SQIVND (reference sequence). V lost 4 bases and J lost 5; bases outside the gene matches: 2. The CDR3: CASSTSGSNEQYF. Here the CDR3 DNA reads TGTGCCAGTAGTACTAGCGGGAGCAACGAGCAGTACTTC.

As to this clone: In the same sample, other DNA sequences code for this CDR3. The chain combines TRBV28 with TRBJ2-7; D perhaps matches TRBD1 (6 bases). The CDR3 contains 13 residues. Germline-derived CDR1 and CDR2 are MDHEN and SYDVKM. Trimming left V 6 bases short and J 2 bases short, with 11 bases between. CDR3 DNA sequence: TGTGCCAGCAGCTCCGGACAGACCTACGAGCAGTACTTC. This sequence encodes CASSSGQTYEQYF.

CDR3 protein: CASRYGTSDYNEQFF. The DNA of the CDR3 is TGTGCCAGCAGGTACGGGACTAGCGACTACAATGAGCAGTTCTTC. The chain has TRBV7-6 and TRBJ2-1, with TRBD2 matching 10 bases. Germline CDR1 SGHVS, CDR2 FNYEAQ. V was pared by 6 bases and J by 3 bases, with 5 bases of the junction left unmatched. CDR3 length equals 15 residues. The variable domain in full, with the rest retrieved from reference TRBV7-6 and TRBJ2-1, is GAGVSQSPRYKVTKRGQDVALRCDPISGHVSLYWYRQALGQGPEFLTYFNYEAQQDKSGLPNDRFSAERPEGSISTLTIQRTEQRDSAMYRCASRYGTSDYNEQFFGPGTRLTVL.

This clone was seen just once. The chain has TRBV9 and TRBJ2-5; 11 bases map to TRBD2. J gave up 1 base and V 0 bases, and 2 bases lay outside the gene matches. This CDR3 has 16 amino acids. CDR1 SGDLS and CDR2 YYNGEE come from the germline V gene. CDR3 loop: CASSVGTSGFQETQYF. CDR3 DNA: TGTGCCAGCAGCGTAGGGACTAGCGGGTTCCAAGAGACCCAGTACTTC. The full variable domain, completed using reference TRBV9 and TRBJ2-5, is DSGVTQTPKHLITATGQRVTLRCSPRSGDLSVYWYQQSLDQGLQFLIQYYNGEERAKGNILERFSAQQFPDLHSELNLSSLELGDSALYFCASSVGTSGFQETQYFGPGTRLLVL.

This chain joins TRBV5-1 and TRBJ2-3; D not certain. This CDR3 is built from 12 residues. Germline-derived CDR1 and CDR2 are SGHRS and YFSETQ. V was trimmed by 4 bases and J by 2 bases, leaving 5 bases between them. The CDR3 sequence: CASSLPTDTQYF. In DNA, the CDR3 is TGCGCCAGCAGCCTCCCCACAGATACGCAGTATTTT.

The genes are TRBV11-2 and TRBJ1-2; D call uncertain. The ends were cut back, 1 base at V and 6 bases at J, with 12 bases in the middle. The CDR3 runs 14 residues. CDR1 SGHAT and CDR2 FQNNGV come from the germline V gene. The CDR3 is CASSLGSKGDGYTF. The CDR3 bases are TGTGCCAGCAGCTTAGGCTCTAAGGGAGATGGCTACACCTTC.

The chain employs TRBV9 and TRBJ1-1, with D tentatively TRBD1 (5 bases). The CDR3 runs to 14 residues. Germline CDR1 is SGDLS and CDR2 is YYNGEE. The V end was cut by 3 bases, the J end by 1 base, with 10 bases between. In DNA form, the CDR3 reads TGTGCCAGCAGCGCCGGACACAGGAACACTGAAGCTTTCTTT. Residues: CASSAGHRNTEAFF.

The chain combines TRBV7-3 with TRBJ2-1, with D possibly matching TRBD2 (6 bases). Germline CDR1 is SGHTA and CDR2 is FQGTGA. CDR3 size: 15 residues. The V gene lost 0 bases and the J gene lost 9 bases, with 15 bases spanning the gap. The CDR3 loop reads CASSLTPFGSREQFF. CDR3 coding DNA: TGTGCCAGCAGCTTAACCCCCTTCGGGAGCCGTGAGCAGTTCTTC. Full variable domain (outside the CDR3, taken from reference TRBV7-3 and TRBJ2-1): GAGVSQTPSNKVTEKGKYVELRCDPISGHTALYWYRQSLGQGPEFLIYFQGTGAADDSGLPNDRFFAVRPEGSVSTLKIQRTERGDSAVYLCASSLTPFGSREQFFGPGTRLTVL.

J is TRBJ2-2 and V is TRBV7-8, with D hard to call. The CDR3 length is 14 residues. Germline V gene data show CDR1 as SGHVS and CDR2 as FQNEAQ. Trimming removed 1 base at V and 1 base at J, with 4 bases between. CDR3 region: CASSLGQNTGELFF. Written as DNA, the CDR3 is TGTGCCAGCAGCTTAGGACAGAACACCGGGGAGCTGTTTTTT.

The V call is TRBV29-1, the J call TRBJ1-1; D unresolved. There are 11 residues in the CDR3. Trimming cost V 6 bases and J 7 bases, with 12 bases left between them. The V gene's germline CDR1 is SQVTM and CDR2 ANQGSEA. Here the CDR3 DNA reads TGCAGCGTCGACGACACCTATGAAGCTTTCTTT. Protein: CSVDDTYEAFF.

The chain uses TRBV5-1 and TRBJ2-1, with 8 positions matching TRBD2. V was pared by 4 bases and J by 5 bases, with 8 bases of the junction left unmatched. The germline CDR1 and CDR2 sequences are SGHRS and YFSETQ. CDR3 length: 15 amino acids. Here the CDR3 DNA reads TGCGCCAGCAGCCCTCGGCCACTAGCGGACAATGAGCAGTTCTTC. Translated: CASSPRPLADNEQFF.